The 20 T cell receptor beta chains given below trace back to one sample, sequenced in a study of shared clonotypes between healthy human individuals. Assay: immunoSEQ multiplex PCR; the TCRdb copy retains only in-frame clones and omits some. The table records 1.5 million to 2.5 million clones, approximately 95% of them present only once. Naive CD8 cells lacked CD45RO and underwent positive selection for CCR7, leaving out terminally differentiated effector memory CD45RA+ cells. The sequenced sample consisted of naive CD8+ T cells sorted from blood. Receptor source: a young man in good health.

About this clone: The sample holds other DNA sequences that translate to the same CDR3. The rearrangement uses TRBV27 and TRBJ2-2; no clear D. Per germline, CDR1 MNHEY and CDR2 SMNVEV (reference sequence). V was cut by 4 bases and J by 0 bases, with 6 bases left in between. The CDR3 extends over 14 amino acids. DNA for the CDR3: TGTGCCAGCAGTTATGGGTCGAACACCGGGGAGCTGTTTTTT. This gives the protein CASSYGSNTGELFF.

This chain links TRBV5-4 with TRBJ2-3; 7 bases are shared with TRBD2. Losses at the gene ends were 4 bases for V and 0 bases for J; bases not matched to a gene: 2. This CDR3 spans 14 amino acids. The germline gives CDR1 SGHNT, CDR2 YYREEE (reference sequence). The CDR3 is CASSLSGSTDTQYF. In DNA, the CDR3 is TGTGCCAGCAGCCTTAGCGGGAGCACAGATACGCAGTATTTT.

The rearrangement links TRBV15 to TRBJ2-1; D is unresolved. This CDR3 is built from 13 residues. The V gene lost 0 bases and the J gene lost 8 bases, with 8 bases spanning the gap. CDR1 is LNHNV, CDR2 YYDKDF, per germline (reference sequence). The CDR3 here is CATSRDFGDEQFF. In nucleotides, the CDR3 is TGTGCCACCAGCAGAGATTTTGGGGATGAGCAGTTCTTC.

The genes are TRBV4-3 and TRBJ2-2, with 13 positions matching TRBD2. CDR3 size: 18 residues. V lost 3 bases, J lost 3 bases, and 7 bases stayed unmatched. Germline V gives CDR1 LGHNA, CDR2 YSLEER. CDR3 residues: CASSQELTSGRHTGELFF. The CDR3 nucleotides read TGCGCCAGCAGCCAGGAACTGACTAGCGGGAGGCACACCGGGGAGCTGTTTTTT.

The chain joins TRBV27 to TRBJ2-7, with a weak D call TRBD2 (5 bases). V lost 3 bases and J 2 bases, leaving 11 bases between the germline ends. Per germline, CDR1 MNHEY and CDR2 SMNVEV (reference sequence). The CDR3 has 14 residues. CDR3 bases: TGTGCCAGCAGTTTCTCCCAAGCGGCCTACGAGCAGTACTTC. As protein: CASSFSQAAYEQYF.

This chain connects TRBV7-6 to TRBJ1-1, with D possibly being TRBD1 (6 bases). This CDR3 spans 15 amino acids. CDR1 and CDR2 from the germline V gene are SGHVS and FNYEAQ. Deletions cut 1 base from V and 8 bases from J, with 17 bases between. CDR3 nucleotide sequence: TGTGCCAGCAGCTTAGTCGTCGGGGGGCTCTCCGAAGCTTTCTTT. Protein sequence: CASSLVVGGLSEAFF.

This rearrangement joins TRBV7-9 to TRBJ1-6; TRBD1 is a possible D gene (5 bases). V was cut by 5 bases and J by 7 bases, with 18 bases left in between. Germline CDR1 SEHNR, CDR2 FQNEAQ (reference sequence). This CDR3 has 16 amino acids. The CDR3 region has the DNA TGTGCCAGCAGCGCAAATACCGGGACCGTAAATTCACCCCTCCACTTT. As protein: CASSANTGTVNSPLHF.

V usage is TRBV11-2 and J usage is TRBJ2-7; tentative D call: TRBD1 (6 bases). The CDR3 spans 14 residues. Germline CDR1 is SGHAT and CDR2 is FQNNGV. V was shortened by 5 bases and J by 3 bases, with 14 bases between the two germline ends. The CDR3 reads CASSPGVSGYEQYF. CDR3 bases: TGTGCCAGCAGCCCAGGGGTATCAGGCTACGAGCAGTACTTC.

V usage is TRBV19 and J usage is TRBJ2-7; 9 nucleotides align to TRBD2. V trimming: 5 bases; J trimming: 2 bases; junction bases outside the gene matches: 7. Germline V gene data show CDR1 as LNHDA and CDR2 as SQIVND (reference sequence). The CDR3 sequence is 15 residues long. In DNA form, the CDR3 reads TGTGCCAGTAGTGCGGCGGGGGGGCCGGCCTACGAGCAGTACTTC. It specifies CASSAAGGPAYEQYF.

The CDR3: CASSEREGAEAFF. CDR3 nucleotide sequence: TGTGCCAGCAGTGAAAGGGAGGGGGCTGAAGCTTTCTTT. The chain employs TRBV6-1 and TRBJ1-1, with D maybe TRBD1 (6 bases). The CDR3 length is 13 residues. Germline CDR1 reads MNHNS; CDR2 reads SASEGT. Trimming left V 2 bases short and J 6 bases short, with 10 bases between.

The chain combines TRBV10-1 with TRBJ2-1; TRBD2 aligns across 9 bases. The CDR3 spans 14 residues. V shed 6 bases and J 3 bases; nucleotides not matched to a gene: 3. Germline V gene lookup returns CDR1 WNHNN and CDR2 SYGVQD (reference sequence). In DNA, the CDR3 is TGCGCCAGCAGCCCACTAGCGGGCTACAATGAGCAGTTCTTC. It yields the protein CASSPLAGYNEQFF.

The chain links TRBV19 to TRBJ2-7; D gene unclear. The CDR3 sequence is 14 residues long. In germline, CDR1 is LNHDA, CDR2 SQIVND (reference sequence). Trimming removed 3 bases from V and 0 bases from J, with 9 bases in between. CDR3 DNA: TGTGCCAGTAGTATCTGGTCCTCCTCCTACGAGCAGTACTTC. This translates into CASSIWSSSYEQYF.

The CDR3 here is CASSLGGFGNTIYF. For the CDR3, the DNA is TGTGCCAGCAGCTTAGGGGGCTTTGGAAACACCATATATTTT. This sequence joins TRBV7-8 and TRBJ1-3, with TRBD1 as a possible D gene (5 bases). V was shortened by 1 base and J by 3 bases, with 7 bases between the two germline ends. The CDR3 runs 14 residues. Germline assignment: CDR1 SGHVS and CDR2 FQNEAQ.

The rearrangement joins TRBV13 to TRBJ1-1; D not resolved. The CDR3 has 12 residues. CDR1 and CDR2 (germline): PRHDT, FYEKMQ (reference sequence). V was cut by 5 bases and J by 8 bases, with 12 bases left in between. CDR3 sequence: CASSTDNPEAFF. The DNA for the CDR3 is TGTGCCAGCAGCACTGACAATCCCGAAGCTTTCTTT.

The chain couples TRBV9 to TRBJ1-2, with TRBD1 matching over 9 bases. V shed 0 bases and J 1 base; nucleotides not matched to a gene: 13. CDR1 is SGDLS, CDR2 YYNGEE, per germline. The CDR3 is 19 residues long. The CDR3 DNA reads TGTGCCAGCAGCGTAGATGGGATCGGGACAGGGCTTATTAACTATGGCTACACCTTC. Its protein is CASSVDGIGTGLINYGYTF. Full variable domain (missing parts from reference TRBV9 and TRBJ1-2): DSGVTQTPKHLITATGQRVTLRCSPRSGDLSVYWYQQSLDQGLQFLIQYYNGEERAKGNILERFSAQQFPDLHSELNLSSLELGDSALYFCASSVDGIGTGLINYGYTFGSGTRLTVV.

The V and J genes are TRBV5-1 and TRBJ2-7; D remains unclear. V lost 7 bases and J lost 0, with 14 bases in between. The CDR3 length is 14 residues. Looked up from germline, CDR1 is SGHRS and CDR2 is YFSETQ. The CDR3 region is CASGPGTLSYEQYF. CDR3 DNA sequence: TGCGCCAGCGGTCCAGGCACACTCTCCTACGAGCAGTACTTC.

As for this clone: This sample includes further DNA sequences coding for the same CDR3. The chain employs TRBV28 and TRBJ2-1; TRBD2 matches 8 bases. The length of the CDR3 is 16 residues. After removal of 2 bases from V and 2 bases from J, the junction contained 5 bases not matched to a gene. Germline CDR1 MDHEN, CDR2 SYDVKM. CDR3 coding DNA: TGTGCCAGCAGTTTAAGTTTAGCGGGGACCTACAATGAGCAGTTCTTC. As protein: CASSLSLAGTYNEQFF.

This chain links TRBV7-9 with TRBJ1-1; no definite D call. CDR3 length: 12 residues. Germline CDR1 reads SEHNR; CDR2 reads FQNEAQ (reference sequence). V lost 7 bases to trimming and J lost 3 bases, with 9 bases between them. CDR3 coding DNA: TGTGCCAGCACCCCCCGGGACACTGAAGCTTTCTTT. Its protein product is CASTPRDTEAFF.

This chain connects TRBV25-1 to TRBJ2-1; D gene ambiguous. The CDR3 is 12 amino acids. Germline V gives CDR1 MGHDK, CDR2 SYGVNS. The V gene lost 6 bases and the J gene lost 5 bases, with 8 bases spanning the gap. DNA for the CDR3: TGTGCCAGCAGGGAAGTAAACAATGAGCAGTTCTTC. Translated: CASREVNNEQFF.

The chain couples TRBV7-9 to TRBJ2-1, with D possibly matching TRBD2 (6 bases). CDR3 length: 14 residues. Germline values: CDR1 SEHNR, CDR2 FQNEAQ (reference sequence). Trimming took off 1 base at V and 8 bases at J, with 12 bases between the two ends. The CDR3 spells CASSLGSASDEQFF. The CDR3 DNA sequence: TGTGCCAGCAGCTTAGGGTCGGCTAGCGATGAGCAGTTCTTC. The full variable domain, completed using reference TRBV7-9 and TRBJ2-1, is DTGVSQNPRHKITKRGQNVTFRCDPISEHNRLYWYRQTLGQGPEFLTYFQNEAQLEKSRLLSDRFSAERPKGSFSTLEIQRTEQGDSAMYLCASSLGSASDEQFFGPGTRLTVL.